The present T cell receptor (beta chain) was sequenced within a study of blood T cell repertoires in COVID-19. The trim removed 7 bases at V and 4 bases at J, leaving 7 bases unmatched. Per the germline V gene, CDR1 is MDHEN and CDR2 is SYDVKM. The CDR3 extends over 14 amino acids. Clones were read by immunoSEQ multiplex PCR, and TCRdb kept only the in-frame ones, dropping some. The sample records around 300,000 clones, about 85% being singletons. The sequence derives from a woman between 45 and 65 years old who had recovered from COVID-19. This chain joins TRBV28 and TRBJ1-1; 9 nucleotides line up with TRBD1. Sample: PBMCs or T cells enriched from blood (not recorded which). CDR3 loop: CASIRQGGRTEAFF. The DNA of the CDR3 is TGTGCCAGCATCCGACAGGGGGGCCGCACTGAAGCTTTCTTT.